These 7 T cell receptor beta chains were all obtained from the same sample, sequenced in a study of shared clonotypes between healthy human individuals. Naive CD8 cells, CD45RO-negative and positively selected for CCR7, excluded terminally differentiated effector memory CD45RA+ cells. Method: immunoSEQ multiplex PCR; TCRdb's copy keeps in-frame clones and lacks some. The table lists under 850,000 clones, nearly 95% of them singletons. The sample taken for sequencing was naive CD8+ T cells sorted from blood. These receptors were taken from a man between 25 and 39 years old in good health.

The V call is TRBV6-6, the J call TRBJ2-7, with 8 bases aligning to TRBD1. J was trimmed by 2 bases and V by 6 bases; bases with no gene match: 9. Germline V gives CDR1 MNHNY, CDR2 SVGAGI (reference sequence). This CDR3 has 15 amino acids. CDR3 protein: CASSTDRVVTYEQYF. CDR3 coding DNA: TGTGCCAGCAGCACGGACAGGGTGGTAACCTACGAGCAGTACTTC.

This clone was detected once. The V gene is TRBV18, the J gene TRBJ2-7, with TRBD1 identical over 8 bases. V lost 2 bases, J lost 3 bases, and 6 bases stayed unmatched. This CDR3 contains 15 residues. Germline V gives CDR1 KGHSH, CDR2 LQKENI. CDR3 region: CASSPKPDRGYEQYF. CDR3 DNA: TGTGCCAGCTCACCAAAGCCCGACAGGGGCTACGAGCAGTACTTC.

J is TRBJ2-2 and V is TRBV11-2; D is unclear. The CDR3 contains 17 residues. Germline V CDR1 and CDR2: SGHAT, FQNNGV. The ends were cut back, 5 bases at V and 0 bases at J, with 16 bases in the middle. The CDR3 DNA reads TGTGCCAGCAGCCCTCAGAGAGAGGAAGCGAACACCGGGGAGCTGTTTTTT. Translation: CASSPQREEANTGELFF. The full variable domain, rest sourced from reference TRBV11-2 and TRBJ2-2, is EAGVAQSPRYKIIEKRQSVAFWCNPISGHATLYWYQQILGQGPKLLIQFQNNGVVDDSQLPKDRFSAERLKGVDSTLKIQPAKLEDSAVYLCASSPQREEANTGELFFGEGSRLTVL.

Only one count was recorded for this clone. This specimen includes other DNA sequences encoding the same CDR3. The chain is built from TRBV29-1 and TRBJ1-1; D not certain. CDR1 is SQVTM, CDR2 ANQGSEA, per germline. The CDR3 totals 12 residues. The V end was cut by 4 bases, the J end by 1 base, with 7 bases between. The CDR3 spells CSVVPGNTEAFF. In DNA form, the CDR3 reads TGCAGCGTTGTCCCCGGGAACACTGAAGCTTTCTTT.

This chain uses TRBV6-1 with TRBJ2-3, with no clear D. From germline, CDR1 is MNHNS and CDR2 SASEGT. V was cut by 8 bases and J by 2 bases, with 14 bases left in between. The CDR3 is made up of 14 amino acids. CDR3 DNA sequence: TGTGCCAGCGGTGGTATACGGAACACAGATACGCAGTATTTT. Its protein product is CASGGIRNTDTQYF.

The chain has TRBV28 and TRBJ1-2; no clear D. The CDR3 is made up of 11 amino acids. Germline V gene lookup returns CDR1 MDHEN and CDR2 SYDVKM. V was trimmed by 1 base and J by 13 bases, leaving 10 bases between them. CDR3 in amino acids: CASSLSEVSTF. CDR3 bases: TGTGCCAGCAGTTTATCTGAGGTTTCCACCTTC.

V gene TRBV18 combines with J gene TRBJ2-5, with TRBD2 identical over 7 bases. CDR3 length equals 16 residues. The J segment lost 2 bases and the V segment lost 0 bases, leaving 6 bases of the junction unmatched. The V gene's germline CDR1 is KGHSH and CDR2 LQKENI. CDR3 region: CASSPPSGIGQETQYF. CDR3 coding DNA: TGTGCCAGCTCACCACCGAGCGGGATCGGGCAAGAGACCCAGTACTTC.